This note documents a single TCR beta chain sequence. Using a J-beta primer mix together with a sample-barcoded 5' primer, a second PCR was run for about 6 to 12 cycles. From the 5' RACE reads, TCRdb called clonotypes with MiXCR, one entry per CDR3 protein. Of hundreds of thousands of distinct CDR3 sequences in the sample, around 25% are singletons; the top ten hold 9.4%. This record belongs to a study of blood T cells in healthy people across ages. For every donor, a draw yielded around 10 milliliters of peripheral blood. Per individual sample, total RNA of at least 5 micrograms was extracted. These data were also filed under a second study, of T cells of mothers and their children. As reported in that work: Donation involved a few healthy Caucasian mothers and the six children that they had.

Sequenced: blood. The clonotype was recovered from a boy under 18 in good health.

The CDR3 nucleotides are TGCAGCGTTGAAGATCTGGCAGTAAGGGTAGAGGAGACCCAGTACTTC. It translates to CSVEDLAVRVEETQYF. The V call is TRBV29-1, the J call TRBJ2-5; D unclear. V was clipped by 0 bases and J by 5 bases, with 19 bases between them. The CDR3 spans 16 residues. Germline CDR1 is SQVTM and CDR2 is ANQGSEA.